This T cell receptor beta chain is drawn from a study of blood T cell repertoires in COVID-19. Study details: The United States, Italy and Spain supplied acute and convalescent COVID-19 samples. PBMCs, B-cell-depleted T cells, or T cells provided the cDNA or gDNA that made up the material.

Authors' methods: From reference gene primer amplification, estimates of nucleated cell counts were derived. The table came from immunoSEQ multiplex PCR; TCRdb's copy has only in-frame clones and leaves some out. Clonal size and the V and J genes are those of that table, whereas D and trimming came from the DNA. The data hold more than 300,000 clones, with approximately 87% observed a single time. The germline V gene has CDR1 ENHRY and CDR2 SYGVKD. Trimming removed 2 bases at V and 1 base at J, with 12 bases between. The CDR3 is 15 amino acids. In Seattle, patients joined the study during active infection and were tracked longitudinally.

Sequencing was carried out using peripheral blood. This sequence originates from a young woman with COVID-19, enrolled during active disease. The rearrangement joins TRBV10-3 to TRBJ2-7; TRBD1 is a possible D gene (6 bases). CDR3 residues: CAISERQGRSYEQYF. Here the CDR3 DNA reads TGTGCCATCAGTGAGCGGCAGGGGCGTTCCTACGAGCAGTACTTC.